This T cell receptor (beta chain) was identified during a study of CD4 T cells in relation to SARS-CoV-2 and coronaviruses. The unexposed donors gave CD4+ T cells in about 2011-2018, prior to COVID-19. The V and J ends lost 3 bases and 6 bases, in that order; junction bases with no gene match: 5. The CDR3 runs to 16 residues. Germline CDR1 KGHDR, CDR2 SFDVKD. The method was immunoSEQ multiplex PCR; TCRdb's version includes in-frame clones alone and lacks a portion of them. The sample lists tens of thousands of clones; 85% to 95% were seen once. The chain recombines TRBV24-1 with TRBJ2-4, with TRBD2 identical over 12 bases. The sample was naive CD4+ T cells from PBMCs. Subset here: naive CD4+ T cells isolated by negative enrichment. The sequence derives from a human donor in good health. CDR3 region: CATSDPSGRAGNIQYF. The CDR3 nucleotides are TGTGCCACCAGTGATCCTAGCGGGAGGGCAGGAAACATTCAGTACTTC.